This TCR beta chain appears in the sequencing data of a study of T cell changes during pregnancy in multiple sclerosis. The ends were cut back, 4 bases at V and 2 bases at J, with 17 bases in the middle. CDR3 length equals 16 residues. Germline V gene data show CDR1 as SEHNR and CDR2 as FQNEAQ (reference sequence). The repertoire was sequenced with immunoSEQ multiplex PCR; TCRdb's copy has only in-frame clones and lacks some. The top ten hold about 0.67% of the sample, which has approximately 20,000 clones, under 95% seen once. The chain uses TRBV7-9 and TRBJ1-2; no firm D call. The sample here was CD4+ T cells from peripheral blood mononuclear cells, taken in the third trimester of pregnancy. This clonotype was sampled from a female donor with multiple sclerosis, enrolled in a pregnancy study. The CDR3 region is CASSSSLVSGNYGYTF. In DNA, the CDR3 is TGTGCCAGCAGCTCGTCTCTCGTGTCGGGGAACTATGGCTACACCTTC.